This paragraph reports one TCR beta chain. Its recognized antigen is unknown. No base-level quality is on record; no much larger clone is a single base apart. Read against the paper, the sample's time point label means: about 28 days (+/-7) after the second vaccine dose. AZD1222 recipients given second doses at about 4 weeks or at about 12 weeks were pooled, since spike-specific TCR depth and breadth were not found to differ between the two schedules. Samples from vaccinated people were obtained from the UK trials COV001 and COV002, which included a single-blind randomized controlled phase 2/3 trial of AZD1222 (ChAdOx1 nCoV-19) in healthy adults. For TCRbeta chain sequencing, PBMC samples from trial participants were taken at day 0 and at day 28 after the second dose. The source of the sample is a study of T cell responses to AZD1222 COVID-19 vaccine (dated by TCRdb to about 2021). With respect to the entire study: A total of over 230 trial participants underwent TCR sequencing, of whom 207 had received two doses of AZD1222 and around 26 had received two doses of the MenACWY control vaccine. Trial participants were enrolled into age subgroups of 18-55, 56-69 and 70-plus years, which contained about 150, 28 and 57 TCR-sequenced participants, respectively. Overall study outcomes, separate from this receptor: The vaccine-associated CD4 TCRs covered the entire spike protein, and the dominant responses fell in regions 160-218 and 743-854. The 56-69-year group was small, and its depth increase did not reach significance, likely because of low power. Epitopes outside the regions mutated in the B.1.351 and B.1.1.7 variants were reportedly recognized by nearly half of the unique spike-specific TCRs. Most participants were white British and females outnumbered males, and the authors suggested that clonal diversity may have been underestimated. A significant rise in spike-specific TCR breadth and depth was observed after two AZD1222 doses relative to day 0 and relative to MenACWY recipients. Because no samples from the day 14 peak response were available, repertoires could be characterized only after the peak T cell response. Conclusions about previously exposed vaccinees were limited because only 5 or 6 AZD1222 recipients were SARS-CoV-2 seropositive at baseline.

The CDR3 regions of human TCRbeta chains were analyzed by immunosequencing. In the original analysis: Repertoire TCRs were checked for matches against a reference library of SARS-CoV-2-specific TCRs that had been generated using the MIRA antigen-specificity platform. Breadth meant the fraction of unique TCRs that were SARS-CoV-2-associated, whereas depth meant the fraction of total T cells that were SARS-CoV-2-associated. Each spike-specific TCR was assigned to its reactive spike region and to a CD4 or CD8 class using the MIRA data. Log10-transformed breadth and depth values were compared by one-way ANOVA with Sidak's multiple comparisons tests. The source is immuneACCESS, and TCRdb retained only in-frame sequences with V and J called. Part of the clones is not carried over; for the studies checked, unresolved V genes explain less than half of this, and the remainder is unexplained. Clone size and V and J calls were adopted from that table, with D and trimming inferred from the DNA. The sample table shows about 140,000 clones, and approximately 90% are seen once. The top ten hold around 1.8% of the sample.

The CDR3 covers 15 residues, taking in both the cysteine and the phenylalanine. CDR3 DNA is the only sequence kept; it has 45 bases, read in frame from the first base. Deletion took 2 bases off V and 4 bases off J, with a span of 15 bases between the germline ends. Looking up the germline V gene yields CDR1 SGHDT and CDR2 YYEEEE. This receptor was obtained from an adult who received the AZD1222 COVID-19 vaccine. Recombination linked TRBV5-6 to TRBJ2-5, with TRBD2 tentatively as D gene (6 bases match). The sequencing here drew on peripheral blood, taken 28 days after the second AZD1222 dose. The CDR3 reads CASSFSGSTGETQYF. The nucleotides are TGTGCCAGCAGCTTTAGCGGAAGTACGGGAGAGACCCAGTACTTC.